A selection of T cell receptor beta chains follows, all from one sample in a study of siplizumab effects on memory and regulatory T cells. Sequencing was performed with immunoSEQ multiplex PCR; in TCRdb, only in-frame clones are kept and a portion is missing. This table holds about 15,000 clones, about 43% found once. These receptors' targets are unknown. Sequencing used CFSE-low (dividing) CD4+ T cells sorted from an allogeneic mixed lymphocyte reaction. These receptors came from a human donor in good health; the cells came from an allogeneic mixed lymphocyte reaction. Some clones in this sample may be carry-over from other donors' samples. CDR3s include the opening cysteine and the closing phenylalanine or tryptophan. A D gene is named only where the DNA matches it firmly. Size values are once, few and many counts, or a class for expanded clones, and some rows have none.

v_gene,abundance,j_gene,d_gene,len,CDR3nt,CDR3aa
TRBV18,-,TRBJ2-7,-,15,TGTGCCAGCTCACTCCTGGGGTCAGCAGCCTACGAGCAGTACTTC,CASSLLGSAAYEQYF
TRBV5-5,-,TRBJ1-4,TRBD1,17,TGTGCCAGCAGCTTGGATCCAGGGGGCGCATATGATGAAAAACTGTTTTTT,CASSLDPGGAYDEKLFF
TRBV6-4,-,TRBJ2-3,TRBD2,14,TGTGCCAGCAGTGGGGGACTAGCGGGAGAGACGCAGTATTTT,CASSGGLAGETQYF
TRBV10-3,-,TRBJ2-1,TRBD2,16,TGTGCCATCAGTGAGTCGATGGCGGGAGAGCATAATGAGCAGTTCTTC,CAISESMAGEHNEQFF
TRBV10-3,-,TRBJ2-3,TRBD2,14,TGTGCCATCAGTGAAGCGGGAAGGGTATATACGCAGTATTTT,CAISEAGRVYTQYF
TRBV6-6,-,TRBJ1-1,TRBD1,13,TGTGCCAGCAGTCGACAGGGGAACACTGAAGCTTTCTTT,CASSRQGNTEAFF
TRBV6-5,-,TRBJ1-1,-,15,TGTGCCGGCAAGACGTCCGGGGTTAGGAACACTGAAGCTTTCTTT,CAGKTSGVRNTEAFF
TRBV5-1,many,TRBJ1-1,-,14,TGCGCCAGCAGCTTACCCACAGGGACCACTGAAGCTTTCTTT,CASSLPTGTTEAFF
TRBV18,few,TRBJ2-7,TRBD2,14,TGTGCCAGCTCACCGGGACTAGCGGCCCACGAGCAGTACTTC,CASSPGLAAHEQYF
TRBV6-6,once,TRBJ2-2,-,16,TGTGCCAGCAGGGGACTTCTCTTAGTTCAGGGCGGGGAGCTGTTTTTT,CASRGLLLVQGGELFF
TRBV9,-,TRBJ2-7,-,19,TGTGCCAGCAGCGTAGGTATTAGCGGCTCCTCAGGGGGATCCTACGAGCAGTACTTC,CASSVGISGSSGGSYEQYF
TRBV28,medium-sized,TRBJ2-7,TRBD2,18,TGTGCCAGCACCTCTCCTTCATTCGGACTAGCGGGAAGGCACGAGCAGTACTTC,CASTSPSFGLAGRHEQYF
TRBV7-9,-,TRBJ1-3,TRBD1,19,TGTGCCAGCAGCCCCGCCCGTTACAGGGGTAGGTTCGAGGGAAACACCATATATTTT,CASSPARYRGRFEGNTIYF
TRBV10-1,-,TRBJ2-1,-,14,TGCGCCAGCAGTGAAGGACCTTGGTCGAATGAGCAGTTCTTC,CASSEGPWSNEQFF
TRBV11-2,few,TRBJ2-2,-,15,TGTGCCAGCAGCTTGGGTACACACACCACCGGGGAGCTGTTTTTT,CASSLGTHTTGELFF
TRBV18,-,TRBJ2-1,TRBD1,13,TGTGCCAGCTTAACGGGACAGAACAATGAGCAGTTCTTC,CASLTGQNNEQFF
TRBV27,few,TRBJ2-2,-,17,TGTGCCAGCAGCTGGGGGGTAGCTATCCTTGGCACCGGGGAGCTGTTTTTT,CASSWGVAILGTGELFF
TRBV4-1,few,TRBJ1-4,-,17,TGCGCCAGCAGCCAAGAGGTGACGGTGGAAATGAATGAAAAACTGTTTTTT,CASSQEVTVEMNEKLFF
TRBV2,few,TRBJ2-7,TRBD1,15,TGTGCCAGCAGAATTGGACAGGGAGGTCACTACGAGCAGTACTTC,CASRIGQGGHYEQYF
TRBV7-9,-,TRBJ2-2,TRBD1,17,TGTGCCAGCAGCTCTTTACCGGGACAGTCAAACACCGGGGAGCTGTTTTTT,CASSSLPGQSNTGELFF
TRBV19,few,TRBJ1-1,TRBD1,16,TGTGCCAGTAGTATCCTCCTAGGACAGGGGGCTACTGAAGCTTTCTTT,CASSILLGQGATEAFF
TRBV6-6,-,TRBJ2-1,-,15,TGTGCCAGCAGCCCAACCTTAGGGGCCTACAATGAGCAGTTCTTC,CASSPTLGAYNEQFF
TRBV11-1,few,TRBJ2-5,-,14,TGTGCCAGCAGCTTGTGGGCCATTCAAGAGACCCAGTACTTC,CASSLWAIQETQYF
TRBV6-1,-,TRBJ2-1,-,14,TGTGCCAGCAGTCGAATCCGAGGTGGAGATGAGCAGTTCTTC,CASSRIRGGDEQFF
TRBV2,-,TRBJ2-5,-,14,TGTGCCAGCAAAGCAAGACCCGGGCAAGAGACCCAGTACTTC,CASKARPGQETQYF
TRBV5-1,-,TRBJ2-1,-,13,TGCGCCAGCAGCTCGGCAGTGGGCAATGAGCAGTTCTTC,CASSSAVGNEQFF
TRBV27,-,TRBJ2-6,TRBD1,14,TGTGCCAGCGGGACAGACTCTGGGGCCAACGTCCTGACTTTC,CASGTDSGANVLTF
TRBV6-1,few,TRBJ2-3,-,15,TGTGCCAGCAGTGAAACGGGGGTTCCCACAGATACGCAGTATTTT,CASSETGVPTDTQYF
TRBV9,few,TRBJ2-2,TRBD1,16,TGTGCCAGCAGCGTAGAAGGGACAGGGTCCCTCGGGGAGCTGTTTTTT,CASSVEGTGSLGELFF
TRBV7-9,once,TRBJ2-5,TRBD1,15,TGTGCCAGCAGCTCATGGACAGGGGTAGGGGAGACCCAGTACTTC,CASSSWTGVGETQYF
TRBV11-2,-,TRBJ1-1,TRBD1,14,TGTGCCAGCAGCCAAGGTAGACAGGGTCTCGAGGCTTTCTTT,CASSQGRQGLEAFF
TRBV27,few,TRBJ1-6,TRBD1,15,TGTGCCAGCAGACAACAGGGGACCGGTAATTCACCCCTCCACTTT,CASRQQGTGNSPLHF
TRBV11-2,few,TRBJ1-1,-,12,TGTGCCAGCAGCCGAGTGTCCTCTGAAGCTTTCTTT,CASSRVSSEAFF
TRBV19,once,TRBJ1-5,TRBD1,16,TGTGCCAGTAGTCACCGGGACAGGTTAATGGTGCAGCCCCAGCATTTT,CASSHRDRLMVQPQHF
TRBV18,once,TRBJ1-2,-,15,TGTGCCAGCTCACCACCCTCAGGGGTAGGCTATGGCTACACCTTC,CASSPPSGVGYGYTF
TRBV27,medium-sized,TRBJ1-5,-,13,TGTGCCAGCAGTATTGGGGGGAGTCAGCCCCAGCATTTT,CASSIGGSQPQHF
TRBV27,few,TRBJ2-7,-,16,TGTGCCAGCAGTTTATCTCCCCTGCCGTCCTCCTACGAGCAGTACTTC,CASSLSPLPSSYEQYF
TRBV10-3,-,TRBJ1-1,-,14,TGTGCCATCAGTGTTACAGGAGGGAACACTGAAGCTTTCTTT,CAISVTGGNTEAFF
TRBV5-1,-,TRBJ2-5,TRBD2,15,TGCGCCAGCAGCTTTAGCGGGAGATCTCAAGAGACCCAGTACTTC,CASSFSGRSQETQYF
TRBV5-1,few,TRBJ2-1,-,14,TGCGCCAGCAGCTTGGGGACAGCGGCGGATGAGCAGTTCTTC,CASSLGTAADEQFF
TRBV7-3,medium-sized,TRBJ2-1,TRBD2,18,TGTGCCAGCAGCCCACGAGGGACTAGCGGGAGAATAGTAAATGAGCAGTTCTTC,CASSPRGTSGRIVNEQFF
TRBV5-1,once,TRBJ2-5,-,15,TGCGCCAGCAGCTTTGGGGGGCGTCCGTTAGAGACCCAGTACTTC,CASSFGGRPLETQYF
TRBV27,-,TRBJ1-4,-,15,TGTGCCAGCAGTTTAGGTCCAGCCACTAATGAAAAACTGTTTTTT,CASSLGPATNEKLFF
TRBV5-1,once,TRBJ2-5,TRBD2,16,TGCGCCAGCAGCTTGGCCGGACTAGCGGGAGGAGAGACCCAGTACTTC,CASSLAGLAGGETQYF
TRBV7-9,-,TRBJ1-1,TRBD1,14,TGTGCCAGCAGCTTTAGGGGGCTGAGCACTGAAGCTTTCTTT,CASSFRGLSTEAFF
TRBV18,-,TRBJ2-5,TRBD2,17,TGTGCCAGCTCACCCCAGTTGGTAGCGGGTACTTTGGAGACCCAGTACTTC,CASSPQLVAGTLETQYF
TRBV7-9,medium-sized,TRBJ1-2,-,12,TGTGCCAGCAGCTCCGACTTCTATGGCTACACCTTC,CASSSDFYGYTF
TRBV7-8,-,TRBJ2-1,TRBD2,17,TGTGCCAGCAGCTTAGCGAACCTAGCGGGAGGGCGCAATGAGCAGTTCTTC,CASSLANLAGGRNEQFF
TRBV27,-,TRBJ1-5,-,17,TGTGCCAGCAGTTCCCTCCTTACCCGGACACCTAATCAGCCCCAGCATTTT,CASSSLLTRTPNQPQHF
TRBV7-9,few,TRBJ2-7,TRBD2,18,TGTGCCAGCAGCCAACAACGGGGGCTAGCGGGAGGGAGTAGCGAGCAGTACTTC,CASSQQRGLAGGSSEQYF
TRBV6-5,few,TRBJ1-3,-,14,TGTGCCAGCAGTCCGACATCTCCCGGAAACACCATATATTTT,CASSPTSPGNTIYF
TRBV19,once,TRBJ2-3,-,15,TGTGCCAGTAGTATGGGCCGGCGAAGCCCAGATACGCAGTATTTT,CASSMGRRSPDTQYF
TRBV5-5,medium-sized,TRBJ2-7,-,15,TGTGCCAGCCGTCAAAGTTACGGGGGGCGGGGCGAGCAGTACTTC,CASRQSYGGRGEQYF
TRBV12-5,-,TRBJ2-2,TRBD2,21,TGTGCTAGTGGTTTGTATCGTCCGCTAGCGGGAGGTATTTATAACACCGGGGAGCTGTTTTTT,CASGLYRPLAGGIYNTGELFF
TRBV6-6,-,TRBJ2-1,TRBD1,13,TGTGCCACCCTCCAGGGGGCTCACAATGAGCAGTTCTTC,CATLQGAHNEQFF
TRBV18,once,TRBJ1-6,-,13,TGTGCCAGCTCACCCCAGGCGAGGGCGTCCCTCCACTTT,CASSPQARASLHF
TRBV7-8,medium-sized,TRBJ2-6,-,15,TGTGCCAGCAGCTCGGGGGTGACTGGGGCCAACGTCCTGACTTTC,CASSSGVTGANVLTF
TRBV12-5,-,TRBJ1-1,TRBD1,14,TGTGCTAGTGGTTACAGGGGGGGGAACACTGAAGCTTTCTTT,CASGYRGGNTEAFF
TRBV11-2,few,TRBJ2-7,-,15,TGTGCCAGCAGCTTAGATCCGGGAGATGGATACGAGCAGTACTTC,CASSLDPGDGYEQYF